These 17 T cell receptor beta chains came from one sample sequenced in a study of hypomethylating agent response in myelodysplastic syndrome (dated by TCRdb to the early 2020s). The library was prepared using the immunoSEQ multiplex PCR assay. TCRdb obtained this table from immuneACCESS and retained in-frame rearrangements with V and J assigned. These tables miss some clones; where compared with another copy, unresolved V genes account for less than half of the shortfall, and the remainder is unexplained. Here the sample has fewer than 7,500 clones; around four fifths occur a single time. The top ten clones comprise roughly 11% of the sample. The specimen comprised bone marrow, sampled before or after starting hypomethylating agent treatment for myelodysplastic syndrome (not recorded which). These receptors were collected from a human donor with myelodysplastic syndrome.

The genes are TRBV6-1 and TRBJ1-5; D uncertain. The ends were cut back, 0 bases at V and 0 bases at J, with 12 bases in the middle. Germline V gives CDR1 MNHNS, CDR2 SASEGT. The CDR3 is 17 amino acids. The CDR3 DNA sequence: TGTGCCAGCAGTGAAGCGCTGTCCGGTTATAGCAATCAGCCCCAGCATTTT. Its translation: CASSEALSGYSNQPQHF.

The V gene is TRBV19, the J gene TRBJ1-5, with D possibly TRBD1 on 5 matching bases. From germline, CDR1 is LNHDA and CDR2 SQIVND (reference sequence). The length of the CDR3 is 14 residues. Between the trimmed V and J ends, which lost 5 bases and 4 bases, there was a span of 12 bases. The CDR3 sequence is CASSGADQNQPQHF. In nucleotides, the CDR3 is TGTGCCAGTAGTGGGGCAGATCAAAATCAGCCCCAGCATTTT.

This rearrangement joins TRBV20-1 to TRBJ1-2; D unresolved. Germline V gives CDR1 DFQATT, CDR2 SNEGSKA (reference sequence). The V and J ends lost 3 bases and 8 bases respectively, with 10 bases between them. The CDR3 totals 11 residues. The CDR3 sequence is CSASVVGGYTF. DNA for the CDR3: TGCAGTGCTAGTGTGGTGGGGGGCTACACCTTC.

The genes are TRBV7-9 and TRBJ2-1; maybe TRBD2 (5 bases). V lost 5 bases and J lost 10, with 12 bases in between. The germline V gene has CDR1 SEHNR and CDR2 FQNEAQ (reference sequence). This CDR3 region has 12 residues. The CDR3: CASSPEREEQFF. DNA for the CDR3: TGTGCCAGCAGCCCAGAGAGGGAAGAGCAGTTCTTC.

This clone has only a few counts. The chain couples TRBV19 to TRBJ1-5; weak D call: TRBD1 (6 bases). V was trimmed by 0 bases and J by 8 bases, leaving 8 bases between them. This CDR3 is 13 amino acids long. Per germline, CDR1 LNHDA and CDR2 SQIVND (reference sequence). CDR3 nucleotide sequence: TGTGCCAGTAGTATAGACGGGACAAAGCCCCAGCATTTT. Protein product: CASSIDGTKPQHF.

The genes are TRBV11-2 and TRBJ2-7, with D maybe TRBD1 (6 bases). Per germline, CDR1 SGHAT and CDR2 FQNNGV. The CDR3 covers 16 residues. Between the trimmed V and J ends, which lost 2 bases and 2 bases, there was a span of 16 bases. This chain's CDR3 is CASSLRGAGAPYEQYF. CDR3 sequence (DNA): TGTGCCAGCAGCTTAAGAGGGGCAGGGGCGCCCTACGAGCAGTACTTC.

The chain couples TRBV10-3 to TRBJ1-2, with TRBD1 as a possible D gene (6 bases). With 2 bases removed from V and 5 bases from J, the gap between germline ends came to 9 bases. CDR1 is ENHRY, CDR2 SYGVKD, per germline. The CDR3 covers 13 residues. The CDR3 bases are TGTGCCATCAGTGAGCAAACAGGGTATGGCTACACCTTC. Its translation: CAISEQTGYGYTF.

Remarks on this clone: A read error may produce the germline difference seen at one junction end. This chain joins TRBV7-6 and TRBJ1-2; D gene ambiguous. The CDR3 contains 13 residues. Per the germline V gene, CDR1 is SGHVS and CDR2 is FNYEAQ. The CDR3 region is CASTLGGNYGYTF. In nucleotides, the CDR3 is TGTGCCAGCACCTTAGGAGGGAACTATGGCTACACCTTC.

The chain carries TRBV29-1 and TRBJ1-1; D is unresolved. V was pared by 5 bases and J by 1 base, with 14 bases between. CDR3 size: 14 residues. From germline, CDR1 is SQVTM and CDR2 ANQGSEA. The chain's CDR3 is CSVTRPFQNTEAFF. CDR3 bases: TGCAGCGTTACTCGCCCCTTTCAGAACACTGAAGCTTTCTTT.

The CDR3 region is CSVVPEFRETQYF. In nucleotides, the CDR3 is TGCAGCGTTGTTCCTGAATTTAGAGAGACCCAGTACTTC. The V and J genes are TRBV29-1 and TRBJ2-5; no definite D call. The CDR3 is 13 amino acids. Germline-derived CDR1 and CDR2 are SQVTM and ANQGSEA. V was cut by 4 bases and J by 4 bases, with 13 bases left in between.

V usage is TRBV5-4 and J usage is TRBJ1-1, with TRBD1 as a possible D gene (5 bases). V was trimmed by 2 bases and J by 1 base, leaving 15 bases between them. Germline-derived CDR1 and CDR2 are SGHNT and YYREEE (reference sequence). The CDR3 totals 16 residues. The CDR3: CASSFWQGRGNTEAFF. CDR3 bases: TGTGCCAGCAGCTTTTGGCAGGGAAGGGGGAACACTGAAGCTTTCTTT.

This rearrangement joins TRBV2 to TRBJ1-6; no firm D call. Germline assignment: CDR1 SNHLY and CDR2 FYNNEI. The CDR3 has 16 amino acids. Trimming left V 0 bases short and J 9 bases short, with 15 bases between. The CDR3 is CASSEALSVGLSPLHF. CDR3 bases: TGTGCCAGCAGTGAAGCGCTTTCAGTCGGGCTTTCACCCCTCCACTTT.

The CDR3 DNA is TGTGCCAGCAGTTACTACAGGACTGGGGCCAACGTCCTGACTTTC. Protein sequence: CASSYYRTGANVLTF. This chain joins TRBV6-5 and TRBJ2-6; D is perhaps TRBD1 (5 bases). Trimming left V 1 base short and J 2 bases short, with 6 bases between. The V gene's germline CDR1 is MNHEY and CDR2 SVGAGI. The length of the CDR3 is 15 residues.

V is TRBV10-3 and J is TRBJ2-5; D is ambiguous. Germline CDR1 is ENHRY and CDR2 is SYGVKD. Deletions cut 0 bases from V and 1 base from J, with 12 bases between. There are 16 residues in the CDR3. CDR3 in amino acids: CAISESLRLAQETQYF. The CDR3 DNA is TGTGCCATCAGTGAGTCCTTGCGGCTCGCCCAAGAGACCCAGTACTTC.

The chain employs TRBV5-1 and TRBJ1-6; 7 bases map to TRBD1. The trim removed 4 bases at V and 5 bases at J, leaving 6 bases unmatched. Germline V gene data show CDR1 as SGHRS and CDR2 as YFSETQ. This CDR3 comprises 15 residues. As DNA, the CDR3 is TGCGCCAGCAGCGCGGGGACAGCGGATAATTCACCCCTCCACTTT. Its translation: CASSAGTADNSPLHF. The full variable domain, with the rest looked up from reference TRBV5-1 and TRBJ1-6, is KAGVTQTPRYLIKTRGQQVTLSCSPISGHRSVSWYQQTPGQGLQFLFEYFSETQRNKGNFPGRFSGRQFSNSRSEMNVSTLELGDSALYLCASSAGTADNSPLHFGNGTRLTVT.

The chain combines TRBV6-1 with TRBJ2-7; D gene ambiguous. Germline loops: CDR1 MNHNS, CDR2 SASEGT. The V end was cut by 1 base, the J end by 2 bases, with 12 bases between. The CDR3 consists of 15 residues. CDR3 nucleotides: TGTGCCAGCAGTGAAGTTCTGACCGGGCCCTACGAGCAGTACTTC. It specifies CASSEVLTGPYEQYF.

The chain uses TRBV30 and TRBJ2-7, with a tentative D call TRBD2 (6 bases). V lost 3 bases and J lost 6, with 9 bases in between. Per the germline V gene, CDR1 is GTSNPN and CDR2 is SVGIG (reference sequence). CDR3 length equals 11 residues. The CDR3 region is CAWSLEGEQYF. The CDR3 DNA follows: TGTGCCTGGAGCCTGGAGGGCGAGCAGTACTTC.